A single sample is the source of the 20 T cell receptor beta chains below, sequenced in a study of blood T cells in healthy people across ages. The authors ran a second PCR of 7 to 11 cycles using a sample-barcoded 5' primer and a J-beta primer mix. MiXCR, run by TCRdb on the 5' RACE reads, gives a single entry per CDR3 protein. The table records some 790,000 distinct CDR3 sequences, under 35% of them present only once. The sequencing input was blood. Receptors were obtained from a woman of 80 years or more in good health.

In its sample, this clonotype was seen many times. The gene calls are TRBV28 and TRBJ2-5; TRBD1 aligns across 12 bases. The V segment lost 2 bases and the J segment 4 bases; nucleotides outside the gene matches: 5. Per the germline V gene, CDR1 is MDHEN and CDR2 is SYDVKM. The CDR3 consists of 16 residues. CDR3 in DNA: TGTGCCAGCAGTTTAGTTGGGACAGGGGGCAGAGAGACCCAGTACTTC. As protein: CASSLVGTGGRETQYF.

The sample holds many counts of this clonotype. The J gene is TRBJ2-4, the V gene TRBV19; D is unresolved. V lost 8 bases, J lost 0 bases, and 11 bases lay in between. Germline V gene data show CDR1 as LNHDA and CDR2 as SQIVND (reference sequence). The CDR3 is made up of 14 amino acids. The CDR3 DNA follows: TGTGCCAGTTCGTTTCTTCTAGCCAAAAACATTCAGTACTTC. Translation: CASSFLLAKNIQYF.

This clonotype was picked up a small number of times. This chain connects TRBV11-3 to TRBJ1-5, with a weak D call TRBD1 (5 bases). Germline V CDR1 and CDR2: SGHNT, YENEEA. V gave up 5 bases and J gave up 9 bases, with 14 bases separating them. This CDR3 has 13 amino acids. The CDR3 region is CASSATELRPQHF. The CDR3 DNA is TGTGCCAGCAGCGCGACAGAGTTACGGCCCCAGCATTTT.

This clonotype appeared many times. This rearrangement joins TRBV4-3 to TRBJ2-5, with TRBD1 identical over 9 bases. V trimming: 3 bases; J trimming: 5 bases; junction bases outside the gene matches: 10. Germline-derived CDR1 and CDR2 are LGHNA and YSLEER. CDR3 length: 16 amino acids. Here the CDR3 reads CASSQTGTGSAETQYF. CDR3 nucleotide sequence: TGCGCCAGCAGCCAGACCGGGACAGGGAGCGCTGAGACCCAGTACTTC.

This clonotype came up many times. The V call is TRBV27, the J call TRBJ1-6, with TRBD1 matching 10 bases. With V trimmed by 6 bases and J by 7 bases, 9 bases remained unmatched. Per germline, CDR1 MNHEY and CDR2 SMNVEV (reference sequence). This CDR3 comprises 16 residues. CDR3 in amino acids: CASRIIGTGENSPLHF. CDR3 in DNA: TGTGCCAGCAGGATAATCGGGACAGGGGAAAATTCACCCCTCCACTTT.

This clonotype appeared many times. The chain uses TRBV11-2 and TRBJ2-1, with 7 bases matching TRBD2. Trimming at V came to 2 bases and at J to 9 bases, leaving 1 base not matched to a gene. CDR3 length equals 12 residues. Per the germline V gene, CDR1 is SGHAT and CDR2 is FQNNGV. In DNA, the CDR3 is TGTGCCAGCAGCTTAACTAGCGTTGAGCAGTTCTTC. It codes for CASSLTSVEQFF.

The CDR3 coding sequence is TGTGCCAGCAGTTTCCCGGGGCACTTTAGGCAGTACTTC. This translates into CASSFPGHFRQYF. V is TRBV7-2 and J is TRBJ2-4, with D possibly called TRBD1 or TRBD2 (5 bases each). Germline V lookup: CDR1 SGHTA, CDR2 FQGNSA. Trimming left V 6 bases short and J 13 bases short, with 19 bases between. The CDR3 is 13 residues long.

The chain has TRBV6-1 and TRBJ1-6; D may be TRBD1 (6 bases). V was pared by 10 bases and J by 0 bases, with 13 bases between. The CDR3 extends over 15 amino acids. Germline loops: CDR1 MNHNS, CDR2 SASEGT. The CDR3 spells CATLTGSSYNSPLHF. CDR3 in DNA: TGTGCCACTTTAACAGGGAGCTCCTATAATTCACCCCTCCACTTT.

This clonotype turned up a few times. Just one base apart from a much larger clone, this may be a read error. The chain carries TRBV20-1 and TRBJ2-3; the D is unclear. Trimming took off 1 base at V and 4 bases at J, with 9 bases between the two ends. Looked up from germline, CDR1 is DFQATT and CDR2 is SNEGSKA (reference sequence). The CDR3 runs to 13 residues. The CDR3 DNA reads as TGCAGTGCTAGAGCCCTCTACGCAGATACGCAGTATTTT. The encoded protein is CSARALYADTQYF.

This clonotype appeared once. The gene calls are TRBV7-2 and TRBJ2-3; the D gene is possibly TRBD1 (5 bases). Germline CDR1 reads SGHTA; CDR2 reads FQGNSA. Trimming stripped 6 bases from V and 4 bases from J, with 14 bases between. The CDR3 covers 14 residues. CDR3 in DNA: TGTGCCAGCAGTCAGAATAGGGGATCAGATACGCAGTATTTT. Translated: CASSQNRGSDTQYF.

The chain combines TRBV7-2 with TRBJ2-1; D may be TRBD1 or TRBD2 (5 bases each). V was pared by 5 bases and J by 5 bases, with 19 bases between. The CDR3 is 16 amino acids. Germline-derived CDR1 and CDR2 are SGHTA and FQGNSA. CDR3 region: CASSIQGTSPNNEQFF. CDR3 nucleotides: TGTGCCAGCAGCATCCAAGGGACCAGCCCCAACAATGAGCAGTTCTTC.

V and J are TRBV10-3 and TRBJ2-3, with TRBD2 as a possible D gene (5 bases). Per germline, CDR1 ENHRY and CDR2 SYGVKD. Trimming cost V 0 bases and J 3 bases, with 13 bases left between them. CDR3 length: 16 amino acids. CDR3: CAISESAGGSTDTQYF. The CDR3 coding sequence is TGTGCCATCAGTGAGTCTGCAGGAGGATCAACAGATACGCAGTATTTT.

This clonotype was detected ten times or more. The chain has TRBV6-2 or TRBV6-3 and TRBJ1-2; D is uncertain. Germline loops: CDR1 MNHEY, CDR2 SVGEGT. The CDR3 sequence is 13 residues long. The V and J ends lost 5 bases and 7 bases respectively, with 14 bases between them. The CDR3 nucleotides are TGTGCCAGCAGTCTTGACTCCACCGGTGGCTACACCTTC. Translating gives CASSLDSTGGYTF.

This chain links TRBV7-2 with TRBJ1-3; no reliable D call. Germline values: CDR1 SGHTA, CDR2 FQGNSA. The V and J ends lost 3 bases and 8 bases respectively, with 11 bases between them. This CDR3 region has 13 residues. The chain's CDR3 is CASSLGKGDTIYF. For the CDR3, the DNA is TGTGCCAGCAGCTTGGGAAAGGGAGACACCATATATTTT.

The table lists this clonotype with many counts. This rearrangement joins TRBV5-1 to TRBJ2-1; 10 bases align to TRBD2. The CDR3 has 15 residues. V dropped 1 base and J dropped 6; count of bases not matched to a gene: 4. Per the germline V gene, CDR1 is SGHRS and CDR2 is YFSETQ. The chain's CDR3 is CASSLLSSGGNEQFF. The DNA for the CDR3 is TGCGCCAGCAGCTTGTTATCTAGCGGGGGCAATGAGCAGTTCTTC.

On this clonotype itself: One base away lies a much larger clone, so this may be a sequencing read error. The rearrangement uses TRBV4-1 and TRBJ2-5; 14 bases match TRBD2. CDR1 and CDR2 (germline): MGHRA, YSYEKL. The J segment lost 4 bases and the V segment lost 4 bases, leaving 5 bases of the junction unmatched. This CDR3 has 16 amino acids. The DNA for the CDR3 is TGCGCCAGCAGCCGGACTAGCGGGGGGCCTAGAGAGACCCAGTACTTC. This gives the protein CASSRTSGGPRETQYF.

This clonotype was recorded only once. This may be a read error: a much more frequent sequence differs by one nucleotide. The rearrangement links TRBV7-9 to TRBJ1-6; 7 bases fit TRBD1. The CDR3 has 14 amino acids. Germline V gene lookup returns CDR1 SEHNR and CDR2 FQNEAQ (reference sequence). The CDR3 DNA sequence: TGTGCCAACAGCTCCGACAGGGAGAGTTCACCCCTCCACTTT. This encodes CANSSDRESSPLHF.

This clonotype was counted at least ten times. The chain has TRBV7-2 and TRBJ2-5; TRBD2 aligns across 7 bases. The CDR3 covers 17 residues. Per the germline V gene, CDR1 is SGHTA and CDR2 is FQGNSA. The ends lost 2 bases at V and 4 bases at J; junction bases unmatched: 13. CDR3 DNA sequence: TGTGCCAGCAGCTTATCTGTAAAGGGAGTAGCGGGAGAGACCCAGTACTTC. Translated: CASSLSVKGVAGETQYF.

This clonotype was counted at least ten times. The chain employs TRBV6-2 or TRBV6-3 and TRBJ1-1; D gene unclear. V lost 2 bases, J lost 0 bases, and 13 bases lay in between. This CDR3 comprises 16 residues. Germline CDR1 and CDR2: MNHEY and SVGEGT. The CDR3 bases are TGTGCCAGCAGTTACCCCTTAAGGGCCGTGAACACTGAAGCTTTCTTT. It encodes CASSYPLRAVNTEAFF.

The chain uses TRBV5-5 and TRBJ1-3; tentatively, D is TRBD1 (5 bases). Germline-derived CDR1 and CDR2 are SGHKS and YYEKEE (reference sequence). This CDR3 comprises 12 residues. V was trimmed by 5 bases and J by 7 bases, leaving 10 bases between them. The CDR3 bases are TGTGCCAGCAGTGCGGGGGGGAACACCATATATTTT. Its protein is CASSAGGNTIYF.